This is a list of T cell receptor beta chains from one sample in a study of metastatic and nonmetastatic thyroid tumors. TCRdb re-clonotyped the PCR reads via MiXCR. The sample gives about 21,000 clones, approximately 10% of which show up once; about 8% is in the top ten. The source material was blood. All receptors come from a female donor with papillary thyroid cancer or a benign thyroid nodule (not recorded which). Some clones in this sample may be carry-over from other donors' samples. The CDR3 runs from the conserved cysteine through the conserved F or W. D genes are given only for firm matches. Some rows mark clone size as missing; the rest say once, few, many or name a class of expanded clone.

cdr3_aa	cdr3_nt	d_call	clone_size	j_call	v_call
CASSARGAEAFF	TGTGCCAGCAGCGCCCGGGGGGCCGAAGCTTTCTTT	.	many	TRBJ1-1	TRBV9
CASSSQGTEAFF	TGTGCCAGCAGCTCCCAGGGAACTGAAGCTTTCTTT	.	many	TRBJ1-1	TRBV11-3
CASSGMVGTGSFEQYF	TGCGCCAGCAGTGGGATGGTAGGGACAGGGTCGTTCGAGCAGTACTTC	TRBD1	many	TRBJ2-7	TRBV5-1
CASSQDFGTRAVLAKNIQYF	TGTGCCAGCAGCCAAGATTTCGGGACAAGGGCCGTCCTAGCCAAAAACATTCAGTACTTC	.	many	TRBJ2-4	TRBV3-1
CASSDSAGVYHEQYF	TGCGCCAGCAGTGATTCGGCGGGAGTTTACCACGAGCAGTACTTC	TRBD2	.	TRBJ2-7	TRBV6-1
CASSLNYGYTF	TGTGCCAGCAGTTTAAACTATGGCTACACCTTC	.	many	TRBJ1-2	TRBV27
CASSQGGGANTQYF	TGCGCCAGCAGCCAGGGAGGGGGCGCAAATACGCAGTATTTT	.	many	TRBJ2-3	TRBV4-1
CASSLRSSSYEQYF	TGTGCCAGCAGCTTGCGGAGTTCATCCTACGAGCAGTACTTC	.	many	TRBJ2-7	TRBV7-2
CSANQQETQYF	TGCAGTGCTAATCAGCAAGAGACCCAGTACTTC	.	many	TRBJ2-5	TRBV20-1
CSCRREPYEQYF	TGCAGTTGCCGGAGGGAGCCCTACGAGCAGTACTTC	.	many	TRBJ2-7	TRBV20-1